The clone carrying this TCR beta chain was recorded many times. Its target is not known. The CDR3 runs 12 residues. In germline, CDR1 is MNHNS, CDR2 SASEGT. V was cut by 8 bases and J by 7 bases, with 12 bases left in between. This sample stems from a study of neurological immune-mediated disorders. Time point noted: longitudinal time-point 3. Synthesis of cDNA was carried out by template-switch 5'RACE. The reaction used 10-nucleotide random UMIs. From 15-18 subjects, every sequencing run obtained over 190 million TCR-beta sequences. TCRdb redid the calling of the 5' RACE reads with MiXCR, one entry per CDR3 protein. The sample includes approximately 45,000 distinct CDR3 sequences, approximately 13% of them seen just once. Study-wide points: HTLV-1-associated myelopathy ranked highest for TCR clonal expansion and multiple sclerosis lowest, beneath healthy controls.

Sequencing was performed on PBMCs. The clonotype comes from a man aged 25 to 40 in good health. The chain links TRBV6-1 to TRBJ2-1; D may be TRBD2 (6 bases). CDR3 DNA sequence: TGTGCCAGCTGGAGGGGTGGAAATGAGCAGTTCTTC. This gives the protein CASWRGGNEQFF.